Listed here are 3 T cell receptor beta chains from one sample, sequenced in a study of blood T cell repertoires in COVID-19 (dated by TCRdb to about 2020). Library construction relied on the immunoSEQ multiplex PCR assay. In TCRdb, the immuneACCESS table is reduced to in-frame sequences with V and J assigned. These tables do not hold every clone; where another copy was compared, an unresolved V gene accounts for under half, and the others remain unexplained. The sample yields tens of thousands of clones; 81% were counted once. In total, the top ten clones hold around 4.8% of the sample. The sequenced material came from peripheral blood. These TCRs come from an older man with COVID-19, enrolled during active disease.

The CDR3, as DNA: TGTGCCAGCAGCTTCTCAACTGGACAGACTAACTATGGCTACACCTTC. Translating gives CASSFSTGQTNYGYTF. The chain joins TRBV7-8 to TRBJ1-2, with a possible D match to TRBD1 (6 bases). This CDR3 spans 16 amino acids. Germline V gene lookup returns CDR1 SGHVS and CDR2 FQNEAQ. V lost 3 bases, J lost 0 bases, and 14 bases lay in between.

The V and J genes are TRBV21-1 and TRBJ1-1. TRBV21-1 is a recognized pseudogene. The CDR3 loop spans 19 amino acids. The CDR3 region has the DNA TGTGCCAGCAGCAAATGGGATAAGGGGGAAAGCGGGGAGAACACTGAAGCTTTCTTT. Encoded protein: CASSKWDKGESGENTEAFF.

This clone was recorded once. The chain joins TRBV19 to TRBJ2-1; tentative D call: TRBD1 (5 bases). The CDR3 runs 14 residues. V lost 10 bases, J lost 2 bases, and 15 bases lay in between. Germline V lookup: CDR1 LNHDA, CDR2 SQIVND (reference sequence). CDR3 loop: CATSDSYAYNEQFF. The CDR3 nucleotides read TGTGCCACCTCCGACAGTTACGCCTACAATGAGCAGTTCTTC.